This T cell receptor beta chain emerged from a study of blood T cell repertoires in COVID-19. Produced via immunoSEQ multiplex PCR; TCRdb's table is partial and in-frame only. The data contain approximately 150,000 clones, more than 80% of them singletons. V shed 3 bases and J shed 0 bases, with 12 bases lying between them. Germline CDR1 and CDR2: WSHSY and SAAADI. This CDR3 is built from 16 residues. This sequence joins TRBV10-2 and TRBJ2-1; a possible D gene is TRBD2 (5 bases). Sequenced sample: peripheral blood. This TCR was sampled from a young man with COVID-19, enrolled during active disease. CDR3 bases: TGCGCCAGCAGTGATTTCGTAGCGATCTCCTACAATGAGCAGTTCTTC. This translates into CASSDFVAISYNEQFF.